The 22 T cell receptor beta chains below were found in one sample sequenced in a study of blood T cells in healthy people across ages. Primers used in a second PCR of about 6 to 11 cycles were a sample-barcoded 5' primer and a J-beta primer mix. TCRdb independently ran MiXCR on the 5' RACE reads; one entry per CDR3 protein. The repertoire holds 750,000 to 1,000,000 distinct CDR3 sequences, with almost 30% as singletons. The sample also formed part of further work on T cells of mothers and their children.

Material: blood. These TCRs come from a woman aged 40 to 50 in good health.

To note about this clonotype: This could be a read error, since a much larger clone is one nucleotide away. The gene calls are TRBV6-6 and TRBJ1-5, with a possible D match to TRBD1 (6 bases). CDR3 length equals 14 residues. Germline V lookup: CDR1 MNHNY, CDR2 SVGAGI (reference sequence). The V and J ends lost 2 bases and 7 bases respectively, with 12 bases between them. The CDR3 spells CASSYLDRSQPQHF. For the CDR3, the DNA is TGTGCCAGCAGTTACCTCGACAGGTCCCAGCCCCAGCATTTT.

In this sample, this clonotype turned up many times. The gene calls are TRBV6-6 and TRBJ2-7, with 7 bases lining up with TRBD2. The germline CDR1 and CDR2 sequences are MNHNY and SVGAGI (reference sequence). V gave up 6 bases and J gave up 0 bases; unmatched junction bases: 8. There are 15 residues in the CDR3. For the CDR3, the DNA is TGTGCCAGCAGCCCCAGCGGGGACCGCTCCTACGAGCAGTACTTC. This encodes CASSPSGDRSYEQYF.

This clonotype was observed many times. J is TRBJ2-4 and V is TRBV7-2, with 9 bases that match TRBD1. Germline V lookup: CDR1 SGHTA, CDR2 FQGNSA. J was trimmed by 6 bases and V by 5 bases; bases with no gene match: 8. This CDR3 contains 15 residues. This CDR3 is CASSMPRDRVNIQYF. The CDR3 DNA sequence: TGTGCCAGCAGCATGCCCCGGGACAGGGTAAACATTCAGTACTTC.

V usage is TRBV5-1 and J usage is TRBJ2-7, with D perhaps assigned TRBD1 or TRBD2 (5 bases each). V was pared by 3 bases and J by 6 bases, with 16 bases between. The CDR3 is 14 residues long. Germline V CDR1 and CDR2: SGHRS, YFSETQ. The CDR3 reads CASSWDQVGGEQYF. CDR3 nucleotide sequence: TGCGCCAGCAGCTGGGACCAGGTTGGTGGCGAGCAGTACTTC.

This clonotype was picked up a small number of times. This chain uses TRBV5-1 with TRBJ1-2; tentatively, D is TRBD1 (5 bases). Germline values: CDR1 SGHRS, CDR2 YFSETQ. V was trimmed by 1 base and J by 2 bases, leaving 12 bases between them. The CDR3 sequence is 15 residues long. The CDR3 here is CASSLLGDENYGYTF. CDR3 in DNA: TGCGCCAGCAGCTTGTTGGGGGACGAAAACTATGGCTACACCTTC.

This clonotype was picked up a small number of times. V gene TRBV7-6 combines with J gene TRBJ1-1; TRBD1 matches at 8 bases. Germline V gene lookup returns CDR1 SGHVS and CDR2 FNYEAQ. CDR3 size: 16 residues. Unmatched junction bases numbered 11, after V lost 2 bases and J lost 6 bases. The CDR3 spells CASSLNRGGSRAEAFF. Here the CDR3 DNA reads TGTGCCAGCAGCTTAAACAGGGGGGGGTCTCGAGCTGAAGCTTTCTTT.

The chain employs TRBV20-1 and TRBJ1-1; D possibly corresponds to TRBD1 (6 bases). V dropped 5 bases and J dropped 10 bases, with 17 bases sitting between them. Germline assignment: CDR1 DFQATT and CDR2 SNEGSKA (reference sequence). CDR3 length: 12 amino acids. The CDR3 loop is CSASWGGAGAFF. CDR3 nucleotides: TGCAGTGCTTCCTGGGGGGGGGCCGGAGCTTTCTTT.

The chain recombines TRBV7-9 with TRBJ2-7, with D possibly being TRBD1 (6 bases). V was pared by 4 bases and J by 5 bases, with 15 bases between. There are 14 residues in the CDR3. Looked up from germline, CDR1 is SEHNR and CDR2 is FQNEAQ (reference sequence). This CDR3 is CASSSSPGAHEQYF. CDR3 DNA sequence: TGTGCCAGCAGCTCTTCACCAGGGGCCCACGAGCAGTACTTC.

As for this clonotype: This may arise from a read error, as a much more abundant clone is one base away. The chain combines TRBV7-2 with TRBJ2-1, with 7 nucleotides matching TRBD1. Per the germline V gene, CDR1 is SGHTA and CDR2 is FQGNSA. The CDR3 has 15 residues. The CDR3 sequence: CAGSVQGHPYNEQFF. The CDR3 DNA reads TGTGCCGGCAGCGTACAGGGGCATCCCTACAATGAGCAGTTCTTC.

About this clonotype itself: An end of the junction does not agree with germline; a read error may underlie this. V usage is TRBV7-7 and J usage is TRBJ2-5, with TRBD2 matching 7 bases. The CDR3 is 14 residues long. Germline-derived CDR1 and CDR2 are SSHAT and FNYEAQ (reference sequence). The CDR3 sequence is CASSQGNSGETQYF. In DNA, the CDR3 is TGTGCTAGCAGCCAAGGGAATAGCGGGGAGACCCAGTACTTC.

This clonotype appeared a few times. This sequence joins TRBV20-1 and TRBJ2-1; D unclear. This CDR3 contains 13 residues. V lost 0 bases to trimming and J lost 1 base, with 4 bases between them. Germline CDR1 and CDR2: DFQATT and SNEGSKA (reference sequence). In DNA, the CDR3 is TGCAGTGCTAGAGACCCGTCCTACAATGAGCAGTTCTTC. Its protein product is CSARDPSYNEQFF.

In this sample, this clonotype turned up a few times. The DNA for the CDR3 is TGCGCCAGCAGCCAGGGCACCGGGACTAGAAGTTTGGAGACCCAGTACTTC. Protein: CASSQGTGTRSLETQYF. The rearrangement uses TRBV4-1 and TRBJ2-5; 8 nucleotides align to TRBD2. This CDR3 has 17 residues. Germline lookup yields CDR1 MGHRA and CDR2 YSYEKL. Losses at the gene ends were 3 bases for V and 5 bases for J; bases not matched to a gene: 14.

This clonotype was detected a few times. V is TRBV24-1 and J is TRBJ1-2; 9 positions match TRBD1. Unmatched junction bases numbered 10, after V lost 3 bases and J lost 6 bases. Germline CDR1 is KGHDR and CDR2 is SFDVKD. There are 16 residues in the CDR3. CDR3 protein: CATSDGPGTGSNGYTF. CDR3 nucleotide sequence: TGTGCCACCAGTGATGGACCCGGGACAGGGTCAAATGGCTACACCTTC.

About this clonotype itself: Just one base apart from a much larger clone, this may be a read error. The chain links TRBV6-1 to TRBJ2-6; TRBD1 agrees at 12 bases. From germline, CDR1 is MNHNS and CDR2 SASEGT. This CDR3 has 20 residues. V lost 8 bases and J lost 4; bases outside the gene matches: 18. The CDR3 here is CASGLRDRGPLEVGANVLTF. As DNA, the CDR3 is TGTGCCAGCGGACTCCGGGACAGGGGGCCCCTTGAGGTGGGGGCCAACGTCCTGACTTTC.

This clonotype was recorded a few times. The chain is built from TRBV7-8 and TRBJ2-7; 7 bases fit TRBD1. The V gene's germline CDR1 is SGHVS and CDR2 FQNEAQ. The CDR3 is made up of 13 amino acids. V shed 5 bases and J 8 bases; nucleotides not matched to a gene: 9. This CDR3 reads CASSHRQGRKQYF. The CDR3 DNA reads TGTGCCAGCAGCCACCGACAGGGTCGGAAGCAGTACTTC.

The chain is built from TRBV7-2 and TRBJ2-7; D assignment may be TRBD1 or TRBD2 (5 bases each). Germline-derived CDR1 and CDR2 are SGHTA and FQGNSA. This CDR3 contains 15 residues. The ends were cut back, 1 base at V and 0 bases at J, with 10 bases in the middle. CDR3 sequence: CASSLGAGTSYEQYF. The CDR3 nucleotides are TGTGCCAGCAGCTTAGGCGCAGGGACCTCCTACGAGCAGTACTTC.

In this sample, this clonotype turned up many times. The CDR3 DNA reads TGTGCCAGCAGCCCTGCCGGGACACACCTTAGGGCTTTCTTT. This translates into CASSPAGTHLRAFF. The chain uses TRBV7-2 and TRBJ1-1; D perhaps matches TRBD1 (6 bases). V was clipped by 5 bases and J by 11 bases, with 21 bases between them. The germline gives CDR1 SGHTA, CDR2 FQGNSA. This CDR3 contains 14 residues. Combining the CDR3 with reference TRBV7-2 and TRBJ1-1 gives the whole variable domain GAGVSQSPSNKVTEKGKDVELRCDPISGHTALYWYRQSLGQGLEFLIYFQGNSAPDKSGLPSDRFSAERTGGSVSTLTIQRTQQEDSAVYLCASSPAGTHLRAFFGQGTRLTVV.

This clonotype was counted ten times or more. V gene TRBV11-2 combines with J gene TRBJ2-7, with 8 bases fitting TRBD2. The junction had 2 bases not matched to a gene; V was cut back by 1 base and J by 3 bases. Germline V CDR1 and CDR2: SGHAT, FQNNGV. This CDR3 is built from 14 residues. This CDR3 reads CASSLGLAGYEQYF. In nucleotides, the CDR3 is TGTGCCAGCAGCTTAGGGCTAGCGGGCTACGAGCAGTACTTC.

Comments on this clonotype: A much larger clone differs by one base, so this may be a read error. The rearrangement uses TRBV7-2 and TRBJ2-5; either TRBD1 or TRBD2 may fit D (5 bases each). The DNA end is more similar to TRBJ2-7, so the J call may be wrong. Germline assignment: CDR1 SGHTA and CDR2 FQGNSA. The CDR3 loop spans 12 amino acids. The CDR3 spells CVSSLREYEQYF. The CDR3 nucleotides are TGTGTCAGCAGCCTCAGGGAGTACGAGCAGTACTTC.

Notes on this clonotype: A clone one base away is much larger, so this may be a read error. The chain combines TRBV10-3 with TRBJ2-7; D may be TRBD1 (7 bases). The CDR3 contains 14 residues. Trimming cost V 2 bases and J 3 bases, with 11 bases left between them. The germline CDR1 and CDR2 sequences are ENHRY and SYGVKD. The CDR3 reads CAISEQGGSYEQYF. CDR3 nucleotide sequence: TGTGCCATCAGTGAGCAGGGGGGAAGCTACGAGCAGTACTTC.

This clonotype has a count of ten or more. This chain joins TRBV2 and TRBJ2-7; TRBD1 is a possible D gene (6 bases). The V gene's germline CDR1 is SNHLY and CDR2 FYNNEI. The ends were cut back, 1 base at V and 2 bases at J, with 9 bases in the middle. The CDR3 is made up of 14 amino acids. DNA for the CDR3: TGTGCCAGCAGTGAAGGCCGGGACACCTACGAGCAGTACTTC. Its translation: CASSEGRDTYEQYF.

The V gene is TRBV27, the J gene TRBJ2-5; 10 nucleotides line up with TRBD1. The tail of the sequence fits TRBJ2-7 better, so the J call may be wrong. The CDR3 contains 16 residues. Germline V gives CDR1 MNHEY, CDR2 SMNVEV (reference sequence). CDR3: CASSLRRDRGSGEQYF. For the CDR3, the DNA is TGTGCCAGCAGTTTAAGGAGGGACAGGGGTTCGGGCGAGCAGTACTTC.